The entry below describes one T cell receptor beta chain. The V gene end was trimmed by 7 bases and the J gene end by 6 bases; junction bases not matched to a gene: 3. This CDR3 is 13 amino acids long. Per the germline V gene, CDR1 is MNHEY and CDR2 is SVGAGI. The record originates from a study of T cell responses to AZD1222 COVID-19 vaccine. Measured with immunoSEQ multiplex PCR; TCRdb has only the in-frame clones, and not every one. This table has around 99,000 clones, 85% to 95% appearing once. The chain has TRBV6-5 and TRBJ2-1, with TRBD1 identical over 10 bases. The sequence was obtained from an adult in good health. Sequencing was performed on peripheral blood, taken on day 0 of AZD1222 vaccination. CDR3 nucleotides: TGTGCCAGCACCGGGACAGGGGTCAATGAGCAGTTCTTC. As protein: CASTGTGVNEQFF.